The 3 T cell receptor beta chains in this list originate from one sample, sequenced in a study of identical twins. TCRdb called the 5' RACE reads again in MiXCR, with one record for every CDR3 protein. Of around 570,000 distinct CDR3 sequences listed, roughly 9.9% are singletons. The data were also submitted as part of a second study, on yellow fever vaccine responses in identical twins.

What was sequenced was PBMCs. Receptors originate from a woman aged 18-35 years in good health.

V is TRBV27 and J is TRBJ1-1, with TRBD1 identical over 8 bases. The CDR3 runs 15 residues. V trimming: 5 bases; J trimming: 7 bases; junction bases outside the gene matches: 12. From germline, CDR1 is MNHEY and CDR2 SMNVEV (reference sequence). CDR3 sequence reads: CASSLQTGAGGEAFF. CDR3 DNA sequence: TGTGCCAGCAGTCTCCAGACAGGGGCAGGGGGTGAAGCTTTCTTT.

The rearrangement uses TRBV6-1 and TRBJ2-3; D is ambiguous. Trimming took 7 bases from V and 4 from J, leaving 9 bases between them. Germline-derived CDR1 and CDR2 are MNHNS and SASEGT. The CDR3 is 12 amino acids. CDR3 sequence (DNA): TGTGCCAGCACCTACAAGGCAGATACGCAGTATTTT. Amino acids: CASTYKADTQYF.

This clonotype was observed at least ten times. CDR3 in amino acids: CSAREILAGEQYF. CDR3 in DNA: TGCAGTGCTAGAGAGATACTAGCGGGAGAGCAGTACTTC. This sequence joins TRBV20-1 and TRBJ2-7; 10 nucleotides line up with TRBD2. The V gene end was trimmed by 0 bases and the J gene end by 7 bases; junction bases not matched to a gene: 3. Germline V gene data show CDR1 as DFQATT and CDR2 as SNEGSKA (reference sequence). The CDR3 is made up of 13 amino acids.